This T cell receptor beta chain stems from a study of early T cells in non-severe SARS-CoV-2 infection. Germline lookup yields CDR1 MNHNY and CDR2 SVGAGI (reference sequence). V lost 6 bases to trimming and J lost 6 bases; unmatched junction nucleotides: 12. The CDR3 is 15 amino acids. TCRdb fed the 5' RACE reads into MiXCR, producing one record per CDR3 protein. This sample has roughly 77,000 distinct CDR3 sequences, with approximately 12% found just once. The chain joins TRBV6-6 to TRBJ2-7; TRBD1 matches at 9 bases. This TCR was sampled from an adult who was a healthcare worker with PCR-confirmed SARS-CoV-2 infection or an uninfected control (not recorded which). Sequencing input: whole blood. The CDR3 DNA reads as TGTGCCAGCAGAGACTCGCCGGGACAGGGTTTCGAGCAGTACTTC. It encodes CASRDSPGQGFEQYF.